The sequence of this T cell receptor (beta chain) was determined in a study of CD8 T cells in Susac syndrome. CDR1 is SGHAT, CDR2 FQNNGV, per germline. This CDR3 has 16 residues. Losses at the gene ends were 5 bases for V and 2 bases for J; bases not matched to a gene: 8. Included as multiple sclerosis controls were treatment-naive patients who had stable or active relapsing-remitting disease. Study-wide findings and caveats: By the study's own acknowledgment, its TCR sequencing and HLA analysis included relatively few individuals.

The RNA input was roughly 0.45 to 1 ug, and it was reverse transcribed with random hexamers. TCR beta CDR3 was amplified by immunoSEQ multiplex PCR. This amplification extended across 54 Vbeta and 13 Jbeta segments. TCRdb re-analysed the immunoSEQ multiplex PCR reads in MiXCR, keeping a single row per CDR3 protein. Of 200,000 to 250,000 distinct CDR3 sequences in the sample, about 95% were seen once. With respect to this clonotype: Its antigen is still unknown.

Sequencing input: CD4+ T cells from PBMCs. The chain uses TRBV11-2 and TRBJ2-5; 10 bases agree with TRBD2. This clonotype was sampled from a human donor with multiple sclerosis. For the CDR3, the DNA is TGTGCCAGCAGCCCACGGACTAGCGGAAAACAAGAGACCCAGTACTTC. Translation gives CASSPRTSGKQETQYF.